A single sample is the source of the 14 T cell receptor beta chains below, sequenced in a study of graft-versus-host responses after intestinal transplantation. Sequencing was performed with immunoSEQ multiplex PCR; in TCRdb, only in-frame clones are kept and a portion is missing. The sample has some 140,000 clones, approximately 94% seen once. These receptors have no identified antigens. The specimen comprised unstimulated CD4+ T cells sorted from spleen or lymph node cells, sampled before intestinal transplant. The source of these receptors is a human donor who received an intestinal transplant.

V usage is TRBV11-3 and J usage is TRBJ1-2; TRBD1 is a possible D gene (5 bases). Germline-derived CDR1 and CDR2 are SGHNT and YENEEA. The CDR3 contains 12 residues. V lost 3 bases and J lost 8, with 10 bases in between. The DNA for the CDR3 is TGTGCCAGCAGCTTCACAGGTGCCGGCTACACCTTC. This encodes CASSFTGAGYTF. Based on the CDR3 plus reference TRBV11-3 and TRBJ1-2, the full variable domain is EAGVVQSPRYKIIEKKQPVAFWCNPISGHNTLYWYLQNLGQGPELLIRYENEEAVDDSQLPKDRFSAERLKGVDSTLKIQPAELGDSAVYLCASSFTGAGYTFGSGTRLTVV.

This sequence joins TRBV5-4 and TRBJ2-7, with 10 bases aligning to TRBD2. The CDR3 sequence is 16 residues long. V was clipped by 1 base and J by 2 bases; unmatched bases: 6. Germline values: CDR1 SGHNT, CDR2 YYREEE (reference sequence). The CDR3 nucleotides read TGTGCCAGCAGCTTGAATAGCGGGGGGAGGCCCTACGAGCAGTACTTC. It is translated as CASSLNSGGRPYEQYF.

The chain joins TRBV7-2 to TRBJ2-2, with 7 bases fitting TRBD1. The germline V gene encodes CDR1 SGHTA and CDR2 FQGNSA. Germline trimming cut 5 bases from V and 0 bases from J; bases unmatched to any gene: 6. The CDR3 spans 16 residues. CDR3 protein: CASSPSGTANTGELFF. For the CDR3, the DNA is TGTGCCAGCAGCCCAAGTGGGACAGCGAACACCGGGGAGCTGTTTTTT.

V usage is TRBV5-1 and J usage is TRBJ2-1, with D possibly TRBD2 on 5 matching bases. The V end lost 0 bases, the J end lost 5 bases, and 9 bases lay between the germline ends. There are 14 residues in the CDR3. From germline, CDR1 is SGHRS and CDR2 YFSETQ. CDR3 region: CASSLVFSDNEQFF. CDR3 nucleotides: TGCGCCAGCAGCTTGGTTTTTAGCGACAATGAGCAGTTCTTC. Full variable domain (missing parts from reference TRBV5-1 and TRBJ2-1): KAGVTQTPRYLIKTRGQQVTLSCSPISGHRSVSWYQQTPGQGLQFLFEYFSETQRNKGNFPGRFSGRQFSNSRSEMNVSTLELGDSALYLCASSLVFSDNEQFFGPGTRLTVL.

J is TRBJ2-7 and V is TRBV5-1; no clear D gene. The CDR3 runs to 15 residues. CDR1 is SGHRS, CDR2 YFSETQ, per germline. The V end was cut by 0 bases, the J end by 2 bases, with 12 bases between. CDR3 DNA: TGCGCCAGCAGCTTGGCAACGGACCTGCCCTACGAGCAGTACTTC. Its translation is CASSLATDLPYEQYF. Combining the CDR3 with reference TRBV5-1 and TRBJ2-7 gives the whole variable domain KAGVTQTPRYLIKTRGQQVTLSCSPISGHRSVSWYQQTPGQGLQFLFEYFSETQRNKGNFPGRFSGRQFSNSRSEMNVSTLELGDSALYLCASSLATDLPYEQYFGPGTRLTVT.

CDR3 sequence: CASSIGQGSGDTQYF. The CDR3 nucleotides are TGTGCCAGTAGTATAGGCCAGGGTAGTGGAGATACGCAGTATTTT. The V call is TRBV19, the J call TRBJ2-3, with D perhaps matching TRBD1 (5 bases). The CDR3 runs 15 residues. Germline assignment: CDR1 LNHDA and CDR2 SQIVND (reference sequence). The ends were cut back, 1 base at V and 5 bases at J, with 13 bases in the middle.

This chain connects TRBV27 to TRBJ2-5; 9 bases align to TRBD1. This CDR3 region has 14 residues. The junction had 3 bases not matched to a gene; V was cut back by 3 bases and J by 4 bases. CDR1 MNHEY and CDR2 SMNVEV come from the germline V gene (reference sequence). CDR3 region: CASSLSTGGETQYF. In nucleotides, the CDR3 is TGTGCCAGCAGTTTGTCGACAGGGGGAGAGACCCAGTACTTC.

V gene TRBV7-8 combines with J gene TRBJ1-1, with D possibly being TRBD1 (5 bases). Germline CDR1 SGHVS, CDR2 FQNEAQ. The CDR3 is 16 residues long. V gave up 0 bases and J gave up 8 bases, with 19 bases separating them. The CDR3 is CASSLALSGTGGEAFF. The CDR3 DNA follows: TGTGCCAGCAGCTTAGCCCTCTCGGGCACCGGGGGAGAAGCTTTCTTT.

This rearrangement joins TRBV5-1 to TRBJ1-2; 8 bases map to TRBD1. V was pared by 5 bases and J by 7 bases, with 22 bases of the junction left unmatched. The CDR3 length is 18 residues. The germline V gene has CDR1 SGHRS and CDR2 YFSETQ. The CDR3 sequence is CASSRDRGLDSRGPGYTF. The CDR3 coding sequence is TGCGCCAGCAGTCGCGACAGGGGTTTAGACTCCCGGGGTCCTGGCTACACCTTC.

This clone was recorded only once. This chain joins TRBV30 and TRBJ1-2; 7 nucleotides line up with TRBD1. V trimming: 0 bases; J trimming: 8 bases; junction bases outside the gene matches: 6. CDR3 size: 13 residues. CDR1 is GTSNPN, CDR2 SVGIG, per germline (reference sequence). The CDR3 is CAWSVLRGAGYTF. The DNA of the CDR3 is TGTGCCTGGAGTGTTCTCAGGGGGGCGGGCTACACCTTC.

The chain carries TRBV7-2 and TRBJ2-3; 10 nucleotides align to TRBD2. Germline V gene lookup returns CDR1 SGHTA and CDR2 FQGNSA. The ends lost 4 bases at V and 1 base at J; junction bases unmatched: 8. This CDR3 contains 17 residues. CDR3 nucleotide sequence: TGTGCCAGCAGCTCTAGATACGGGACTAGCGGCACAGATACGCAGTATTTT. It specifies CASSSRYGTSGTDTQYF.

The V and J genes are TRBV18 and TRBJ2-7; 8 positions agree with TRBD1. CDR1 and CDR2 from the germline V gene are KGHSH and LQKENI. After removal of 6 bases from V and 5 bases from J, the junction contained 6 bases not matched to a gene. The CDR3 is made up of 13 amino acids. The CDR3 DNA sequence: TGTGCCAGCTCCCCGCTACAGGGGGACGAGCAGTACTTC. Protein sequence: CASSPLQGDEQYF.

The rearrangement links TRBV7-7 to TRBJ2-3, with D uncertain. CDR3 length equals 14 residues. Germline CDR1 is SSHAT and CDR2 is FNYEAQ (reference sequence). The V gene lost 1 base and the J gene lost 4 bases, with 9 bases spanning the gap. CDR3 region: CASSLEFPPDTQYF. The CDR3 DNA sequence: TGTGCCAGCAGCTTAGAGTTCCCTCCAGATACGCAGTATTTT.

This sequence joins TRBV18 and TRBJ2-2; tentative D call: TRBD1 (5 bases). Trimming pared 3 bases from V and 8 bases from J, leaving 13 bases between. The germline CDR1 and CDR2 sequences are KGHSH and LQKENI. The CDR3 contains 14 residues. CDR3 protein: CASSPRTSSGELFF. The CDR3 nucleotides read TGTGCCAGCTCACCCCGGACAAGTTCAGGGGAGCTGTTTTTT. The entire variable domain, with the rest obtained from reference TRBV18 and TRBJ2-2, is as follows: NAGVMQNPRHLVRRRGQEARLRCSPMKGHSHVYWYRQLPEEGLKFMVYLQKENIIDESGMPKERFSAEFPKEGPSILRIQQVVRGDSAAYFCASSPRTSSGELFFGEGSRLTVL.